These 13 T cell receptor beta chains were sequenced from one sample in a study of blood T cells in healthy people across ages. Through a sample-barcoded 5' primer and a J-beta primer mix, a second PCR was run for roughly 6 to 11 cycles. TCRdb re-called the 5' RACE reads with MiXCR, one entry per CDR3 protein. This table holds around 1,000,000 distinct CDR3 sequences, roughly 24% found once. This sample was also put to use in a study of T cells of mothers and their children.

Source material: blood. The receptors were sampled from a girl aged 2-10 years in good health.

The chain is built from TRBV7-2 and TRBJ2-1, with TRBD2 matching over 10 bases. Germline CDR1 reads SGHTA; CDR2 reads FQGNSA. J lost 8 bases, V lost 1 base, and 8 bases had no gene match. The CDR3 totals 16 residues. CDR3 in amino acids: CASSLDLAGVLDEQFF. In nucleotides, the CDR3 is TGTGCCAGCAGCTTAGATCTAGCGGGGGTGTTAGATGAGCAGTTCTTC.

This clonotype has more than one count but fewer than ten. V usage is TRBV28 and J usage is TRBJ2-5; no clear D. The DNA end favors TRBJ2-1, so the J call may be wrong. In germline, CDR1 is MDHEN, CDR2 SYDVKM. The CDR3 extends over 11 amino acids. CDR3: CASRNIDEQFF. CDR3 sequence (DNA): TGTGCCAGCAGAAATATTGATGAGCAGTTCTTC.

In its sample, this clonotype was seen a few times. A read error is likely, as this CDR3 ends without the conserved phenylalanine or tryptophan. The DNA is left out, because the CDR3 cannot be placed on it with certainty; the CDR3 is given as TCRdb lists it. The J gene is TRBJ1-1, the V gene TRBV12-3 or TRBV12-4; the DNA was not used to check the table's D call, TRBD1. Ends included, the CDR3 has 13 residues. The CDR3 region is CASSLLTRGAQEV.

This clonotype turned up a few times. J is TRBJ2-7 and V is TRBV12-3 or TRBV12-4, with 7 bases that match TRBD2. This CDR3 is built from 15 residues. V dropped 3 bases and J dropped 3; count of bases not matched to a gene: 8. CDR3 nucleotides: TGTGCCAGCAGTTTCGGGGGGAAGACACACTACGAGCAGTACTTC. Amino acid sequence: CASSFGGKTHYEQYF.

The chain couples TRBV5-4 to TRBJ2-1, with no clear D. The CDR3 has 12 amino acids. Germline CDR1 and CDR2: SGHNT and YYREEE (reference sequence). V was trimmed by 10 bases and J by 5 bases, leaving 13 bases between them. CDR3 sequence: CAADSTDNEQFF. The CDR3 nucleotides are TGTGCCGCCGATTCGACCGACAATGAGCAGTTCTTC.

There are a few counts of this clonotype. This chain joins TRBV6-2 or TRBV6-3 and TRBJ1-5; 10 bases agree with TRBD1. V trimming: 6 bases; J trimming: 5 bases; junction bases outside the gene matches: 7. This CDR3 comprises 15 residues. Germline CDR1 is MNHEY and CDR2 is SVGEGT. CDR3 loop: CASRRPGQGHQPQHF. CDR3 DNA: TGTGCCAGCAGGAGGCCGGGACAGGGGCATCAGCCCCAGCATTTT.

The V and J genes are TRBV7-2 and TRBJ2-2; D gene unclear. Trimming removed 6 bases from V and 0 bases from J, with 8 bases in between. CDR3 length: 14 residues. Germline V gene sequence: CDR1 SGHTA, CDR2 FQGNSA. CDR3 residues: CASRAPTNTGELFF. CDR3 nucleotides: TGTGCCAGCAGGGCTCCAACGAACACCGGGGAGCTGTTTTTT. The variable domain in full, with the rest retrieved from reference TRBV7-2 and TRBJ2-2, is GAGVSQSPSNKVTEKGKDVELRCDPISGHTALYWYRQSLGQGLEFLIYFQGNSAPDKSGLPSDRFSAERTGGSVSTLTIQRTQQEDSAVYLCASRAPTNTGELFFGEGSRLTVL.

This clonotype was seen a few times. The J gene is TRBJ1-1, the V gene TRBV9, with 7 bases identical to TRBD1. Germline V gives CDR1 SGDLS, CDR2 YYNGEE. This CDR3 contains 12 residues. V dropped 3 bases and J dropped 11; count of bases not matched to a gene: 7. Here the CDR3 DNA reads TGTGCCAGCAGCGAGGGTGGGACAGATGCTTTCTTT. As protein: CASSEGGTDAFF.

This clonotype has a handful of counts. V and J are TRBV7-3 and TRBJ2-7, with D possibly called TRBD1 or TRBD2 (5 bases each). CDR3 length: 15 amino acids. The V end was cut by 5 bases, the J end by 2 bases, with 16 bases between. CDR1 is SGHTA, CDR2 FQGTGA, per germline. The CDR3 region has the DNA TGTGCCAGCAGCGCCGCCGGGACCGCACCCTACGAGCAGTACTTC. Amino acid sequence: CASSAAGTAPYEQYF.

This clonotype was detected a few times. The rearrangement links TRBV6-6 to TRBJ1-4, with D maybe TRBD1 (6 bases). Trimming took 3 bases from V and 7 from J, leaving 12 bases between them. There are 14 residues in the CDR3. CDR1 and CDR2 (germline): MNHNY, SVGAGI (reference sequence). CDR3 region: CASSYTGMSEKLFF. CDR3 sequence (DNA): TGTGCCAGCAGTTATACAGGGATGAGTGAAAAACTGTTTTTT.

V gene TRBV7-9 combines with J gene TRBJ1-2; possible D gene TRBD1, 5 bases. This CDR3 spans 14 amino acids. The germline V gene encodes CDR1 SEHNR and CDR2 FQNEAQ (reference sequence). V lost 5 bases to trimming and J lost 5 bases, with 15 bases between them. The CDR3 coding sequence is TGTGCCAGCAGCAAATCGGGACTGGAGTATGGCTACACCTTC. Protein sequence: CASSKSGLEYGYTF.

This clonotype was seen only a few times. The CDR3: CASSLADSFNYGYTF. The DNA for the CDR3 is TGTGCCAGCAGCTTAGCGGACTCTTTTAACTATGGCTACACCTTC. The V gene is TRBV7-9, the J gene TRBJ1-2; D unresolved. The length of the CDR3 is 15 residues. Germline-derived CDR1 and CDR2 are SEHNR and FQNEAQ (reference sequence). V gave up 0 bases and J gave up 1 base, with 9 bases separating them.

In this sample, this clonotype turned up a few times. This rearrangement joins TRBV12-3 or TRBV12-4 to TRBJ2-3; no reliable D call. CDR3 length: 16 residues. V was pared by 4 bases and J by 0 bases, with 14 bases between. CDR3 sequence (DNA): TGTGCCAGCAGTTCTAGGGCGGATGCTAGCACAGATACGCAGTATTTT. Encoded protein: CASSSRADASTDTQYF.